This TCR beta chain is drawn from a study of CD8 T cells in ankylosing spondylitis. Study-level results: From matched ankylosing spondylitis synovial fluid, disease-linked clones were reportedly recovered at significantly enriched levels. What appeared characteristic of ankylosing spondylitis blood was a TCR beta motif of under 10 highly homologous variants.

One entry per CDR3 protein, called by TCRdb with MiXCR from the 5' RACE reads. Of around 150,000 distinct CDR3 sequences in the sample, roughly 44% were seen once. The V and J ends lost 6 bases and 10 bases respectively, with 11 bases between them. There are 10 residues in the CDR3. Germline CDR1 DFQATT, CDR2 SNEGSKA (reference sequence). This clonotype has a single count. The antigen remains unidentified. The source of this sequence is a male donor with ankylosing spondylitis. V is TRBV20-1 and J is TRBJ2-3; D ambiguous. Specimen: synovial fluid, either unsorted or a sorted T cell fraction (not recorded which). The CDR3 DNA sequence: TGCAGTGCCAGGTCGTTAGCGCAGTATTTT. It specifies CSARSLAQYF.